This passage covers 30 T cell receptor beta chains from one sample sequenced in a study of T cells in tuberculosis. The assay was immunoSEQ multiplex PCR, and TCRdb's table has in-frame clones only and misses some. The sample holds roughly 34,000 clones, around 93% seen once. Sequencing input: PBMCs. The receptors derive from a donor under 30 with latent tuberculosis or without tuberculosis infection. Some clones in this sample may be carry-over from other donors' samples.

The genes are TRBV10-3 and TRBJ1-1; D possibly corresponds to TRBD1 (6 bases). Germline assignment: CDR1 ENHRY and CDR2 SYGVKD. V shed 2 bases and J shed 4 bases, with 14 bases lying between them. The CDR3 covers 15 residues. CDR3 amino acids: CAISEKGVSGTEAFF. For the CDR3, the DNA is TGTGCCATCAGTGAGAAGGGGGTTTCGGGCACTGAAGCTTTCTTT.

This rearrangement joins TRBV7-9 to TRBJ1-3, with 7 bases fitting TRBD1. Germline-derived CDR1 and CDR2 are SEHNR and FQNEAQ (reference sequence). Germline trimming cut 5 bases from V and 8 bases from J; bases unmatched to any gene: 15. This CDR3 has 16 amino acids. The CDR3 spells CASSPAMPRGLYTIYF. DNA of the CDR3: TGTGCCAGCAGCCCTGCCATGCCGAGGGGGCTGTACACCATATATTTT.

The chain couples TRBV6-1 to TRBJ1-1, with a possible D match to TRBD1 (5 bases). Trimming pared 1 base from V and 4 bases from J, leaving 10 bases between. CDR1 is MNHNS, CDR2 SASEGT, per germline. This CDR3 region has 14 residues. CDR3 sequence (DNA): TGTGCCAGCAGTGAAGAGGGGACTTCCACTGAAGCTTTCTTT. Translated, it gives CASSEEGTSTEAFF.

In this sample, this clone turned up a few times. The rearrangement joins TRBV27 to TRBJ1-1, with 7 positions matching TRBD1. The CDR3 sequence is 17 residues long. Germline loops: CDR1 MNHEY, CDR2 SMNVEV (reference sequence). With V trimmed by 1 base and J by 6 bases, 14 bases remained unmatched. The CDR3 DNA reads as TGTGCCAGCAGTTTATTAAGTTTGGGACAGCGGTCCGCTGAAGCTTTCTTT. It translates to CASSLLSLGQRSAEAFF.

This chain links TRBV5-1 with TRBJ2-7, with a tentative D call TRBD1 (5 bases). Germline CDR1 and CDR2: SGHRS and YFSETQ. This CDR3 has 15 amino acids. V was shortened by 4 bases and J by 6 bases, with 20 bases between the two germline ends. CDR3 coding DNA: TGCGCCAGCAGCGTATTCCCCTCCCAGGGTTCCGAGCAGTACTTC. Translation: CASSVFPSQGSEQYF.

The J gene is TRBJ2-2, the V gene TRBV7-2; D call uncertain. This CDR3 is 15 amino acids long. The V end was cut by 2 bases, the J end by 1 base, with 8 bases between. The germline gives CDR1 SGHTA, CDR2 FQGNSA. CDR3 bases: TGTGCCAGCAGCTTATCTGCAGGGAACACCGGGGAGCTGTTTTTT. Translating gives CASSLSAGNTGELFF.

V is TRBV5-3 and J is TRBJ1-1; TRBD1 matches at 7 bases. TRBV5-3 is marked as an open reading frame, function uncertain. CDR3 length: 14 residues. V was pared by 0 bases and J by 1 base, with 0 bases of the junction left unmatched. The CDR3 protein is CARSLEGANTEAFF. The CDR3 bases are TGTGCCAGAAGCTTGGAGGGGGCGAACACTGAAGCTTTCTTT.

This chain links TRBV30 with TRBJ1-2, with D unclear. Germline-derived CDR1 and CDR2 are GTSNPN and SVGIG (reference sequence). The length of the CDR3 is 12 residues. V dropped 2 bases and J dropped 8 bases, with 12 bases sitting between them. The CDR3 DNA is TGTGCCTGGAGTCCGGGTTTCTGGGGCTACACCTTC. It translates to CAWSPGFWGYTF.

This chain connects TRBV5-8 to TRBJ1-3; 8 bases are shared with TRBD1. CDR1 and CDR2 (germline): SGHTS, YDEGEE. The CDR3 is made up of 16 amino acids. The ends lost 5 bases at V and 0 bases at J; junction bases unmatched: 7. The DNA of the CDR3 is TGTGCCAGCAGGAGGACAGGGACCTCCTCTGGAAACACCATATATTTT. Translated: CASRRTGTSSGNTIYF.

This clone appeared a single time. The chain recombines TRBV7-2 with TRBJ1-2, with D possibly matching TRBD1 (5 bases). V was shortened by 1 base and J by 5 bases, with 17 bases between the two germline ends. Germline V gives CDR1 SGHTA, CDR2 FQGNSA. This CDR3 has 16 amino acids. CDR3 in DNA: TGTGCCAGCAGCTTAGGGGACTCCGGGCATCTTTATGGCTACACCTTC. Its translation is CASSLGDSGHLYGYTF.

The chain carries TRBV7-9 and TRBJ1-4, with TRBD1 matching over 8 bases. Germline V gives CDR1 SEHNR, CDR2 FQNEAQ (reference sequence). This CDR3 region has 14 residues. With 8 bases clipped from V and 8 bases from J, the junction kept 10 bases outside the gene matches. The CDR3 region has the DNA TGTGCCAGCCTTAAGGGACAGGACGCAGAAAAACTGTTTTTT. This encodes CASLKGQDAEKLFF.

The rearrangement uses TRBV6-5 and TRBJ2-1, with D perhaps TRBD2 (7 bases). CDR1 and CDR2 from the germline V gene are MNHEY and SVGAGI. The CDR3 is made up of 12 amino acids. Trimming removed 7 bases at V and 8 bases at J, with 12 bases between. The CDR3: CASKGGGHEQFF. Written as DNA, the CDR3 is TGTGCCAGCAAAGGGGGGGGACATGAGCAGTTCTTC.

V usage is TRBV15 and J usage is TRBJ2-7; TRBD1 agrees at 8 bases. Germline-derived CDR1 and CDR2 are LNHNV and YYDKDF (reference sequence). V was pared by 5 bases and J by 5 bases, with 8 bases of the junction left unmatched. CDR3 length: 14 amino acids. The CDR3 nucleotides read TGTGCCACCAGCCACGGACAGGGAGGAAACGAGCAGTACTTC. The encoded protein is CATSHGQGGNEQYF.

The chain combines TRBV30 with TRBJ2-1; D unresolved. Germline V gene sequence: CDR1 GTSNPN, CDR2 SVGIG (reference sequence). The CDR3 is made up of 12 amino acids. Between the trimmed V and J ends, which lost 3 bases and 0 bases, there was a span of 3 bases. CDR3 in DNA: TGTGCCTGGAGCTCCTCCTACAATGAGCAGTTCTTC. Residues: CAWSSSYNEQFF.

The chain combines TRBV10-1 with TRBJ2-3, with TRBD2 as a possible D gene (7 bases). The CDR3 extends over 17 amino acids. The V gene lost 3 bases and the J gene lost 2 bases, with 18 bases spanning the gap. CDR1 and CDR2 from the germline V gene are WNHNN and SYGVQD (reference sequence). CDR3 loop: CASSELGGGPSTDTQYF. CDR3 coding DNA: TGCGCCAGCAGTGAATTAGGCGGGGGCCCATCCACAGATACGCAGTATTTT.

This clone was picked up a small number of times. The chain combines TRBV11-2 with TRBJ2-1, with 12 bases aligning to TRBD2. The germline V gene has CDR1 SGHAT and CDR2 FQNNGV. The CDR3 is 16 amino acids. The V gene end was trimmed by 3 bases and the J gene end by 7 bases; junction bases not matched to a gene: 7. The CDR3 region is CASSFPTSGRTNEQFF. The DNA of the CDR3 is TGTGCCAGCAGCTTCCCGACTAGCGGGAGAACGAATGAGCAGTTCTTC.

The DNA for the CDR3 is TGTGCCAGTAGTAAGGCCGACTATAGCAATCAGCCCCAGCATTTT. Amino acids: CASSKADYSNQPQHF. The chain joins TRBV19 to TRBJ1-5; D unclear. The CDR3 length is 15 residues. Per the germline V gene, CDR1 is LNHDA and CDR2 is SQIVND (reference sequence). Trimming took off 4 bases at V and 0 bases at J, with 10 bases between the two ends.

The chain is built from TRBV5-5 and TRBJ2-1, with TRBD1 matching 10 bases. Trimming took 3 bases from V and 7 from J; bases not matched to a gene: 4. Germline values: CDR1 SGHKS, CDR2 YYEKEE (reference sequence). The CDR3 totals 14 residues. The CDR3 DNA reads TGTGCCAGCAGCTGGCCGGGACAGGGGAATGAGCAGTTCTTC. It specifies CASSWPGQGNEQFF.

The chain links TRBV2 to TRBJ1-3; D is unclear. Trimming took off 6 bases at V and 1 base at J, with 22 bases between the two ends. The CDR3 has 18 residues. In germline, CDR1 is SNHLY, CDR2 FYNNEI. The CDR3 DNA reads TGTGCCAGCAGCGAGATTGGAGGCCCGACGGGGTCTGGAAACACCATATATTTT. Its translation: CASSEIGGPTGSGNTIYF.

This sequence joins TRBV5-6 and TRBJ1-1; tentative D call: TRBD1 (5 bases). Trimming took off 2 bases at V and 0 bases at J, with 14 bases between the two ends. Germline V gives CDR1 SGHDT, CDR2 YYEEEE. The CDR3 totals 16 residues. Here the CDR3 DNA reads TGTGCCAGCAGCTTCAGAACAGGCCAAATGAACACTGAAGCTTTCTTT. Its protein is CASSFRTGQMNTEAFF. The whole variable domain, remainder taken from reference TRBV5-6 and TRBJ1-1, is DAGVTQSPTHLIKTRGQQVTLRCSPKSGHDTVSWYQQALGQGPQFIFQYYEEEERQRGNFPDRFSGHQFPNYSSELNVNALLLGDSALYLCASSFRTGQMNTEAFFGQGTRLTVV.

The chain has TRBV1 and TRBJ2-3; the table's TRBD2 call for D was not verified on the DNA. TRBV1 represents a pseudogene. The CDR3 extends over 15 amino acids. CDR3 residues: CTSSRNSGVRDTQYF. The CDR3 bases are TGCACCAGCAGCCGGAATAGCGGGGTTCGAGATACGCAGTATTTT.

Written as DNA, the CDR3 is TGTGCCTGGAGCGTCTCTGGAAACACCATATATTTT. It specifies CAWSVSGNTIYF. The chain employs TRBV30 and TRBJ1-3; D is unclear. From germline, CDR1 is GTSNPN and CDR2 SVGIG (reference sequence). Trimming took off 3 bases at V and 0 bases at J, with 3 bases between the two ends. The CDR3 spans 12 residues.

The rearrangement uses TRBV6-1 and TRBJ2-2; 7 nucleotides match TRBD1. Germline lookup yields CDR1 MNHNS and CDR2 SASEGT. This CDR3 is 13 amino acids long. Unmatched junction bases numbered 5, after V lost 8 bases and J lost 5 bases. The CDR3: CASYRGGTGELFF. The CDR3 DNA reads TGTGCCAGCTACAGGGGCGGAACCGGGGAGCTGTTTTTT.

The genes are TRBV18 and TRBJ1-2; unclear D gene. The CDR3 loop spans 15 amino acids. The germline V and J ends were trimmed by 4 bases and 3 bases, with 15 bases remaining between them. Germline CDR1 reads KGHSH; CDR2 reads LQKENI. As DNA, the CDR3 is TGTGCCAGCTCACGAACCCAGGAAGGTGACTATGGCTACACCTTC. Its translation is CASSRTQEGDYGYTF.

The rearrangement joins TRBV2 to TRBJ2-5; 10 bases match TRBD1. Germline V CDR1 and CDR2: SNHLY, FYNNEI. The CDR3 covers 16 residues. Trimming at V came to 2 bases and at J to 5 bases, leaving 8 bases not matched to a gene. The CDR3, as DNA: TGTGCCAGCAGTGAACACGACAGGGGGCCGCGGGAGACCCAGTACTTC. It yields the protein CASSEHDRGPRETQYF.

This clone was seen only once. The chain has TRBV25-1 and TRBJ2-1; 11 bases fit TRBD2. This CDR3 is 18 amino acids long. The V gene end was trimmed by 4 bases and the J gene end by 3 bases; junction bases not matched to a gene: 11. The germline gives CDR1 MGHDK, CDR2 SYGVNS. CDR3 coding DNA: TGTGCCAGCAGTGCCACCGGGACTAGCGGTTTGCTCTACAATGAGCAGTTCTTC. This codes for CASSATGTSGLLYNEQFF.

The V gene is TRBV6-1, the J gene TRBJ2-2; unclear D gene. V shed 6 bases and J shed 8 bases, with 4 bases lying between them. There are 10 residues in the CDR3. Germline lookup yields CDR1 MNHNS and CDR2 SASEGT. The CDR3 reads CASSRGELFF. The DNA for the CDR3 is TGTGCCAGCAGCCGGGGGGAGCTGTTTTTT.

The V and J genes are TRBV30 and TRBJ1-2, with D unclear. CDR1 is GTSNPN and CDR2 is SVGIG in the germline V gene (reference sequence). Trimming took off 0 bases at V and 4 bases at J, with 9 bases between the two ends. The CDR3 totals 13 residues. CDR3 DNA sequence: TGTGCCTGGAGTGTTAGTGGTGTCTATGGCTACACCTTC. This encodes CAWSVSGVYGYTF.

V gene TRBV10-3 combines with J gene TRBJ1-1; 8 bases align to TRBD1. The V segment lost 11 bases and the J segment 6 bases; nucleotides outside the gene matches: 8. This CDR3 has 12 amino acids. Per the germline V gene, CDR1 is ENHRY and CDR2 is SYGVKD. The CDR3: CASGTGFPEAFF. CDR3 sequence (DNA): TGTGCCTCTGGGACAGGCTTTCCTGAAGCTTTCTTT.

The chain links TRBV5-1 to TRBJ2-7, with 7 bases aligning to TRBD1. This CDR3 comprises 14 residues. Germline lookup yields CDR1 SGHRS and CDR2 YFSETQ. With V trimmed by 0 bases and J by 4 bases, 4 bases remained unmatched. CDR3 residues: CASSLGQGAYEQYF. The DNA of the CDR3 is TGCGCCAGCAGCTTGGGACAGGGTGCATACGAGCAGTACTTC.